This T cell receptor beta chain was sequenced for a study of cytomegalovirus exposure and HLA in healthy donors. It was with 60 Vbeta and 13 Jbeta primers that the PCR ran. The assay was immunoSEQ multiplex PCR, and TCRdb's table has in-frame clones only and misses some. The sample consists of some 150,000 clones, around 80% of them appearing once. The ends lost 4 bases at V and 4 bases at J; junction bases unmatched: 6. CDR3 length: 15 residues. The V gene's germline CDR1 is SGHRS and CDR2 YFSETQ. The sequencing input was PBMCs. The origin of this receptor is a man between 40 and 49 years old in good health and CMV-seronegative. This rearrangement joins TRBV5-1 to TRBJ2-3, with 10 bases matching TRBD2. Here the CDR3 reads CASSHSGGTADTQYF. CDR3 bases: TGCGCCAGCAGCCATAGCGGGGGGACCGCAGATACGCAGTATTTT. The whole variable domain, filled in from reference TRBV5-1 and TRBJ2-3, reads KAGVTQTPRYLIKTRGQQVTLSCSPISGHRSVSWYQQTPGQGLQFLFEYFSETQRNKGNFPGRFSGRQFSNSRSEMNVSTLELGDSALYLCASSHSGGTADTQYFGPGTRLTVL.